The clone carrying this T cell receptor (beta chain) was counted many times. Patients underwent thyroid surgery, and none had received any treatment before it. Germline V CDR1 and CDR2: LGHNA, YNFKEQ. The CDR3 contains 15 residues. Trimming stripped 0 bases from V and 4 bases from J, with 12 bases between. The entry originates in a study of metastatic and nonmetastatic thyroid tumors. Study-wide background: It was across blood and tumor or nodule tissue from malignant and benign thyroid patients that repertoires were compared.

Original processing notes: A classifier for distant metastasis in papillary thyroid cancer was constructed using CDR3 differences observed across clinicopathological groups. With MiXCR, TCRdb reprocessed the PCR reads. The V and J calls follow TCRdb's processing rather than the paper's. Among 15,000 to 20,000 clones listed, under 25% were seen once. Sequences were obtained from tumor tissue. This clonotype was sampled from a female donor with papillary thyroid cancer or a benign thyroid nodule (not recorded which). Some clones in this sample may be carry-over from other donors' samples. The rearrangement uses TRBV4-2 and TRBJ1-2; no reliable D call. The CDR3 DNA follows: TGTGCCAGCAGCCAAGAAAGTGGCAGCCCCTATGGCTACACCTTC. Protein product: CASSQESGSPYGYTF.